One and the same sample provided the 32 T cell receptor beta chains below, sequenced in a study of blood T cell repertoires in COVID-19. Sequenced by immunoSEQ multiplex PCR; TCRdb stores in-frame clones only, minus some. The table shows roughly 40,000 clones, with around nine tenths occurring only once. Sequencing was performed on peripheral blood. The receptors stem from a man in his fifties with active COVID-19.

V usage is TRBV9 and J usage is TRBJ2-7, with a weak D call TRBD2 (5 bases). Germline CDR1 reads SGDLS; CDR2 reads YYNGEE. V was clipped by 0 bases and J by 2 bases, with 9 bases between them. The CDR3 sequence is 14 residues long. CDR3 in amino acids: CASSVGPSPYEQYF. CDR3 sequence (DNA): TGTGCCAGCAGCGTAGGTCCTAGCCCCTACGAGCAGTACTTC.

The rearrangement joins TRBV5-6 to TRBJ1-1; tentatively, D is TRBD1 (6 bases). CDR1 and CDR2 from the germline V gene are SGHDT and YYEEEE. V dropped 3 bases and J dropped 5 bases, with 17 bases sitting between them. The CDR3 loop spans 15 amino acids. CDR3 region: CASSSTEQGRTEAFF. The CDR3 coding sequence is TGTGCCAGCAGCTCCACTGAACAGGGTCGTACTGAAGCTTTCTTT.

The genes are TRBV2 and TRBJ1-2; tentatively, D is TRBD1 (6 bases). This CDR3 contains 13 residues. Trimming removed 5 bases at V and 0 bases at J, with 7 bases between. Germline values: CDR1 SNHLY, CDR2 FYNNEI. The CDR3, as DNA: TGTGCCAGCAGTAGGACAGCTAACTATGGCTACACCTTC. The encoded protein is CASSRTANYGYTF. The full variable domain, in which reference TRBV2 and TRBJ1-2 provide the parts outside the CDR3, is EPEVTQTPSHQVTQMGQEVILRCVPISNHLYFYWYRQILGQKVEFLVSFYNNEISEKSEIFDDQFSVERPDGSNFTLKIRSTKLEDSAMYFCASSRTANYGYTFGSGTRLTVV.

The CDR3 protein is CASASGENIQYF. Here the CDR3 DNA reads TGTGCCAGCGCCTCGGGGGAAAACATTCAGTACTTC. This chain links TRBV11-2 with TRBJ2-4; D possibly corresponds to TRBD2 (6 bases). The CDR3 runs to 12 residues. Germline assignment: CDR1 SGHAT and CDR2 FQNNGV. Trimming left V 8 bases short and J 5 bases short, with 10 bases between.

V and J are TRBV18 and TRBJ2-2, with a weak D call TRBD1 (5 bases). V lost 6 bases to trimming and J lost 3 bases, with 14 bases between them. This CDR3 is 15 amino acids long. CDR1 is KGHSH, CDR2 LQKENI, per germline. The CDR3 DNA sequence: TGTGCCAGCTCGGTCAGGGTGAAGGACACCGGGGAGCTGTTTTTT. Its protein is CASSVRVKDTGELFF. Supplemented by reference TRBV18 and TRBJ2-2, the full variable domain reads NAGVMQNPRHLVRRRGQEARLRCSPMKGHSHVYWYRQLPEEGLKFMVYLQKENIIDESGMPKERFSAEFPKEGPSILRIQQVVRGDSAAYFCASSVRVKDTGELFFGEGSRLTVL.

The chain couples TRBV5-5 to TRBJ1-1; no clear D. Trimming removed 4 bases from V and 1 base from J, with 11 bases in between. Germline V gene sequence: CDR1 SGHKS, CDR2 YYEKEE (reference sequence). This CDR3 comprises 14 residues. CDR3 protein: CASSPGNRNTEAFF. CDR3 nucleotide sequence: TGTGCCAGCAGCCCCGGGAACAGGAACACTGAAGCTTTCTTT.

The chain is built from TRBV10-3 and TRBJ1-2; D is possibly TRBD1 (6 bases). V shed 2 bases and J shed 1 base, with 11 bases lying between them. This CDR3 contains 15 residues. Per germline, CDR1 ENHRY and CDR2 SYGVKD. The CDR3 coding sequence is TGTGCCATCAGTGAGCCGGGACAACTTAACTATGGCTACACCTTC. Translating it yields CAISEPGQLNYGYTF.

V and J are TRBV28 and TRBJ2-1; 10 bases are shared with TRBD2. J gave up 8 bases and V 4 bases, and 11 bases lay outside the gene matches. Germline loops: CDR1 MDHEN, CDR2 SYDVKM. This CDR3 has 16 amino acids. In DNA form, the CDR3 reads TGTGCCAGCAGTTCTTTTTGGGCTAGCGGGAGTCATGAGCAGTTCTTC. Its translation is CASSSFWASGSHEQFF.

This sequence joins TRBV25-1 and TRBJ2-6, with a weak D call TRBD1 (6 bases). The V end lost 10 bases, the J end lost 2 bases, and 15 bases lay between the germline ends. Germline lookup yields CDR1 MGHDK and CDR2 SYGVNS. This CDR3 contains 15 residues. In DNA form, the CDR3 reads TGTGCCACCATCTCTTACAGGGCTGGGGCCAACGTCCTGACTTTC. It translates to CATISYRAGANVLTF. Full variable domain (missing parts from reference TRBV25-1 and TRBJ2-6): EADIYQTPRYLVIGTGKKITLECSQTMGHDKMYWYQQDPGMELHLIHYSYGVNSTEKGDLSSESTVSRIRTEHFPLTLESARPSHTSQYLCATISYRAGANVLTFGAGSRLTVL.

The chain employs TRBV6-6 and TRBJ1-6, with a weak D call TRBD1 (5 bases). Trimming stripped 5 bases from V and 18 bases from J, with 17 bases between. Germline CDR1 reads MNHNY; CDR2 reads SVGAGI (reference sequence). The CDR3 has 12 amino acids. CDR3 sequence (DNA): TGTGCCAGCAGTGAGGTTCAGGGTCTCCACCACTTT. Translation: CASSEVQGLHHF.

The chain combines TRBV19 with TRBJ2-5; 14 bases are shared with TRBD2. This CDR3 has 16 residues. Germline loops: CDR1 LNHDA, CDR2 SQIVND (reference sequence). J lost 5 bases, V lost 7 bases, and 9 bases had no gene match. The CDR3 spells CASTQGLAGGSETQYF. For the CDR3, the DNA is TGTGCCAGTACCCAAGGACTAGCGGGAGGATCTGAGACCCAGTACTTC.

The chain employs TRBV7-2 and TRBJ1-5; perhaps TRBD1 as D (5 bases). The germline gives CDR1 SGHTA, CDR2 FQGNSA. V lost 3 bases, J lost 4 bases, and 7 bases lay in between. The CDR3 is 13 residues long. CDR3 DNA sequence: TGTGCCAGCAGCTTCCGACAGAATCAGCCCCAGCATTTT. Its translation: CASSFRQNQPQHF.

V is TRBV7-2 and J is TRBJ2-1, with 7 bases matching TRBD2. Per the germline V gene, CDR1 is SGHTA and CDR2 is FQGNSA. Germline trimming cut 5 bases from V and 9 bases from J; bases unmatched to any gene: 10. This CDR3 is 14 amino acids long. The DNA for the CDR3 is TGTGCCAGCAGCCCCTACACTAGCGTGGTTGAGCAGTTCTTC. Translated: CASSPYTSVVEQFF.

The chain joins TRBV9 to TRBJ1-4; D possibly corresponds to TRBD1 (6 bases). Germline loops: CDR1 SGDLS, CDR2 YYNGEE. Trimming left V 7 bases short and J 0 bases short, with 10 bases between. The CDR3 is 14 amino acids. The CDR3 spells CASSRTATNEKLFF. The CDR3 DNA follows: TGTGCCAGCTCACGGACAGCAACTAATGAAAAACTGTTTTTT.

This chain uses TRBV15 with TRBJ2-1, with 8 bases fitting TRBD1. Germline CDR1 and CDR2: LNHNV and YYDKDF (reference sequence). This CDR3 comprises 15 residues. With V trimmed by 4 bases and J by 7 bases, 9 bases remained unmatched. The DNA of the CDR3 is TGTGCCACCAGCATCACAGGGGGAGGTGGGAATGAGCAGTTCTTC. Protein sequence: CATSITGGGGNEQFF.

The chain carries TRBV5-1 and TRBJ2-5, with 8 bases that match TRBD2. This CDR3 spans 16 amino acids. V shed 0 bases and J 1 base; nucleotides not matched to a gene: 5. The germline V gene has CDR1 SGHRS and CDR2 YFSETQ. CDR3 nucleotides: TGCGCCAGCAGCTTGGCCGGGACTAGATCCCAAGAGACCCAGTACTTC. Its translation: CASSLAGTRSQETQYF. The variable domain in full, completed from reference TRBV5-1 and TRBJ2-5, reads KAGVTQTPRYLIKTRGQQVTLSCSPISGHRSVSWYQQTPGQGLQFLFEYFSETQRNKGNFPGRFSGRQFSNSRSEMNVSTLELGDSALYLCASSLAGTRSQETQYFGPGTRLLVL.

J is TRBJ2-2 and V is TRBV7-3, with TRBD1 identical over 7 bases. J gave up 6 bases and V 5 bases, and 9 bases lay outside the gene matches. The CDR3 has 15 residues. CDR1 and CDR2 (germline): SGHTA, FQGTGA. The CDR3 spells CASSPPNTGAGELFF. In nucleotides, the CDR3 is TGTGCCAGCAGCCCACCAAATACAGGGGCCGGGGAGCTGTTTTTT.

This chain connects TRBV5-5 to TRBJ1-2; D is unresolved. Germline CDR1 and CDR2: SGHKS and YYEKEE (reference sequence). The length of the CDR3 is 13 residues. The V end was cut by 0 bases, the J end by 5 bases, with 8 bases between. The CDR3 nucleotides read TGTGCCAGCAGCTTGGATGGAGAATATGGCTACACCTTC. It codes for CASSLDGEYGYTF.

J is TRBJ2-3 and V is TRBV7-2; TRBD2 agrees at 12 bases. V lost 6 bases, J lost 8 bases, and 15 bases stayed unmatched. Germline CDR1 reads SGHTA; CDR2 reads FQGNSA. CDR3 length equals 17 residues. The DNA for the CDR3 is TGTGCCAGCAGTCTGGGACTAGCGGGCCTAGGGGCTGGTACGCAGTATTTT. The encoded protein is CASSLGLAGLGAGTQYF. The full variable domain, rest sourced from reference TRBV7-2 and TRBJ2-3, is GAGVSQSPSNKVTEKGKDVELRCDPISGHTALYWYRQSLGQGLEFLIYFQGNSAPDKSGLPSDRFSAERTGGSVSTLTIQRTQQEDSAVYLCASSLGLAGLGAGTQYFGPGTRLTVL.

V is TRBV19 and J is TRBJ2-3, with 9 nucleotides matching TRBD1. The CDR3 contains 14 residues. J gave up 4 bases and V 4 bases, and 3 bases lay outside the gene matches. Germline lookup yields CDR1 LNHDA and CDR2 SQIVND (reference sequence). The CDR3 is CASSKGQGPDTQYF. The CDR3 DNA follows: TGTGCCAGTAGTAAGGGACAGGGCCCAGATACGCAGTATTTT.

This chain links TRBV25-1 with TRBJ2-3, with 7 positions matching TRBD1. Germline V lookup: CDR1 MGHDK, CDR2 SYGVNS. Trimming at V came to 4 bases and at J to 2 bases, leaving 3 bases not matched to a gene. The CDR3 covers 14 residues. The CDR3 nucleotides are TGTGCCAGCAGTGGGACAGGTCTCACAGATACGCAGTATTTT. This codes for CASSGTGLTDTQYF.

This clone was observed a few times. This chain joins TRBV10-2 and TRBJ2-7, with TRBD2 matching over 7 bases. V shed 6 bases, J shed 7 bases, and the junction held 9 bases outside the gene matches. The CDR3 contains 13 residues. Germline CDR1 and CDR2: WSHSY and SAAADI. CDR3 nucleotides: TGCGCCAGCAGGTTTTGGACTAGGAGTGAGCAGTACTTC. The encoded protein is CASRFWTRSEQYF.

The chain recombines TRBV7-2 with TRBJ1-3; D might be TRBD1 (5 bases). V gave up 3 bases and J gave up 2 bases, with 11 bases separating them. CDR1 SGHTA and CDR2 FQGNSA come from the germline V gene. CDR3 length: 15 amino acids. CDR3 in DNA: TGTGCCAGCAGCTTCGGGGGGGGTCCTGGAAACACCATATATTTT. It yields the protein CASSFGGGPGNTIYF.

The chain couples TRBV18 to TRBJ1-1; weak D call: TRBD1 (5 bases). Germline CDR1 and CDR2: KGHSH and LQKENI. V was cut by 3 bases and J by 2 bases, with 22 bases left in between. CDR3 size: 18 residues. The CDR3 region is CASSPTREGSYSNTEAFF. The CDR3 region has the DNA TGTGCCAGCTCACCCACCAGGGAGGGCAGTTACTCTAACACTGAAGCTTTCTTT.

CDR3 sequence: CASSQERIRQGGLENEQFF. The DNA for the CDR3 is TGTGCCAGCAGCCAAGAAAGGATTAGGCAGGGTGGTTTAGAAAATGAGCAGTTCTTC. This rearrangement joins TRBV3-1 (or the pseudogene TRBV3-2) to TRBJ2-1; perhaps TRBD1 as D (5 bases). The ends were cut back, 0 bases at V and 7 bases at J, with 25 bases in the middle. Germline V gene sequence: CDR1 LGHDT, CDR2 YNNKEL (reference sequence). The CDR3 contains 19 residues.

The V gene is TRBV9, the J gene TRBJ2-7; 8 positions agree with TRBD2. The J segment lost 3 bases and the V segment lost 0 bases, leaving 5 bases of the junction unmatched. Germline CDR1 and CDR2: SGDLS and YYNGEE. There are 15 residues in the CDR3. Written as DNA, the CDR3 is TGTGCCAGCAGCGTAGAAGCGGGAGTAAACTACGAGCAGTACTTC. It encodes CASSVEAGVNYEQYF.

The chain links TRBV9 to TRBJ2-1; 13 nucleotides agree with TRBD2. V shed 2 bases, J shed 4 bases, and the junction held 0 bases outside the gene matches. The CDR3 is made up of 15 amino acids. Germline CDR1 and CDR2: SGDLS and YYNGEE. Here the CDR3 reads CASSVGLAGYNEQFF. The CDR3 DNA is TGTGCCAGCAGCGTGGGACTAGCGGGATACAATGAGCAGTTCTTC. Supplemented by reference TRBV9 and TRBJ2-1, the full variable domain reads DSGVTQTPKHLITATGQRVTLRCSPRSGDLSVYWYQQSLDQGLQFLIQYYNGEERAKGNILERFSAQQFPDLHSELNLSSLELGDSALYFCASSVGLAGYNEQFFGPGTRLTVL.

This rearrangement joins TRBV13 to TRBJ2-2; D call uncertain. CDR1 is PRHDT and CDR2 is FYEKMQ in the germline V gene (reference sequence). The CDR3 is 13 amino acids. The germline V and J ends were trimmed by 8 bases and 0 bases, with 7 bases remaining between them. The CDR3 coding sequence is TGTGCCAGCGGTCGAGCGAACACCGGGGAGCTGTTTTTT. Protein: CASGRANTGELFF.

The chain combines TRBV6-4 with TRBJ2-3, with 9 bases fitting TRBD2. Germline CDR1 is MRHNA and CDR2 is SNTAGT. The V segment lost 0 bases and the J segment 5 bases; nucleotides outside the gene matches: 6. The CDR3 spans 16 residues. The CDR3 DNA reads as TGTGCCAGCAGTGACTCGATTAGCGGGAGTATAGATACGCAGTATTTT. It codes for CASSDSISGSIDTQYF.

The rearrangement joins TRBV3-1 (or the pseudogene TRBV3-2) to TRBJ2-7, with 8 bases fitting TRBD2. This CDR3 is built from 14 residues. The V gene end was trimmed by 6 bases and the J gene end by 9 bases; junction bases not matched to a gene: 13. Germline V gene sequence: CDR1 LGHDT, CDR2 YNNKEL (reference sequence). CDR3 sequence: CASSNSGIQSGQYF. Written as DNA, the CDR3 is TGTGCCAGCAGTAATAGCGGGATCCAAAGTGGGCAGTACTTC.

CDR3 sequence: CASSKGGGRKVAEAFF. The DNA of the CDR3 is TGTGCCAGCAGCAAAGGGGGCGGCAGGAAAGTCGCTGAAGCTTTCTTT. The rearrangement uses TRBV21-1 and TRBJ1-1; the table's D call of TRBD1 was not tested on the DNA. TRBV21-1 is marked as a pseudogene. CDR3 length equals 16 residues.

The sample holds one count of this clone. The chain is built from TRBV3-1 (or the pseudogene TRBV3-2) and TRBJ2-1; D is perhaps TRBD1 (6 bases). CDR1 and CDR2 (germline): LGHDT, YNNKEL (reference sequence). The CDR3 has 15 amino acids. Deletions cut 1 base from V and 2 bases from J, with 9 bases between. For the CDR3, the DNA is TGTGCCAGCAGCCAAGGAGAGGGGGCCTACAATGAGCAGTTCTTC. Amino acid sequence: CASSQGEGAYNEQFF.